This T cell receptor (beta chain) was found in a study of response to subunit inactivated influenza vaccine. Study-level findings and limits: Authors suggested few new T cells are recruited by each seasonal influenza vaccination.

TCRdb re-analysed the RT-PCR reads in MiXCR, keeping a single row per CDR3 protein. The data show approximately 160,000 distinct CDR3 sequences, roughly a tenth seen once. This clonotype was counted many times. Its antigen is not identified. The clonotype originates from a man between 45 and 75 years old who received an inactivated influenza vaccine. Sequenced here: CD8+ T cells sorted from PBMCs, sampled roughly 24 months after vaccination.

The chain's CDR3 is CASSLGLAGTGELFF. Here the CDR3 DNA reads TGCGCCAGCAGCCTTGGACTAGCGGGAACCGGGGAGCTGTTTTTT. The chain is built from TRBV4-1 and TRBJ2-2; 12 bases line up with TRBD2. The CDR3 extends over 15 amino acids. The junction had 2 bases not matched to a gene; V was cut back by 4 bases and J by 5 bases. Germline loops: CDR1 MGHRA, CDR2 YSYEKL.